This is a list of T cell receptor beta chains from one sample in a study of shared clonotypes between healthy human individuals. The assay was immunoSEQ multiplex PCR, and TCRdb's table has in-frame clones only and misses some. The table records some 550,000 clones, 97% of them present only once. The source material was naive CD4+ T cells sorted from blood. These receptors came from a young woman in good health. Both conserved end residues are part of each CDR3. A D gene is named only where the DNA matches it firmly. For some rows the clone size is stated as once, few or many, or as a class when expanded; others skip it.

CDR3aa | CDR3nt | abundance | d_gene | j_gene | v_gene
CASRTLNPTGRNEQFF | TGTGCCAGCAGAACCCTAAATCCGACAGGACGCAATGAGCAGTTCTTC | NA | NA | TRBJ2-1 | TRBV28
CASSVRENTEAFF | TGTGCCAGCAGTGTTCGGGAGAACACTGAAGCTTTCTTT | NA | NA | TRBJ1-1 | TRBV2
CASSLAIGVTEAFF | TGTGCCAGCAGCTTAGCTATTGGGGTAACTGAAGCTTTCTTT | NA | NA | TRBJ1-1 | TRBV7-6
CSARDEETQYF | TGCAGTGCCCGGGATGAAGAGACCCAGTACTTC | once | NA | TRBJ2-5 | TRBV20-1
CASSFRAVFETQYF | TGTGCCAGCAGTTTTCGGGCAGTTTTCGAGACCCAGTACTTC | NA | NA | TRBJ2-5 | TRBV27
CASSLPPGHQGDYEQYF | TGTGCCAGCAGCCTCCCCCCGGGACACCAAGGGGACTACGAGCAGTACTTC | NA | NA | TRBJ2-7 | TRBV7-9
CASSIGLAGEETQYF | TGTGCCAGCAGCATCGGACTAGCGGGAGAAGAGACCCAGTACTTC | NA | TRBD2 | TRBJ2-5 | TRBV7-7
CASSSTSSTYNEQFF | TGTGCCAGCAGCTCGACTTCCTCGACCTACAATGAGCAGTTCTTC | NA | NA | TRBJ2-1 | TRBV7-3
CASRTSGRRNEQYF | TGTGCCAGCAGGACTAGCGGGAGGCGCAACGAGCAGTACTTC | NA | TRBD2 | TRBJ2-7 | TRBV28
CASRLQNRGLTQYF | TGTGCCAGCAGGCTCCAGAACCGGGGCTTGACCCAGTACTTC | NA | NA | TRBJ2-5 | TRBV28
CASSSGTSGYNEQFF | TGTGCCAGCAGTTCCGGGACTAGCGGTTACAATGAGCAGTTCTTC | NA | TRBD2 | TRBJ2-1 | TRBV6-5
CSAGRQGLEYF | TGCAGTGCAGGAAGACAAGGACTTGAGTACTTC | NA | NA | TRBJ2-5 | TRBV20-1
CAISESGTTEKLFF | TGTGCCATCAGTGAATCCGGGACAACTGAAAAACTGTTTTTT | NA | NA | TRBJ1-4 | TRBV10-3
CASSPGELAGGLNEQFF | TGTGCCAGCTCACCCGGGGAGCTAGCGGGAGGGCTAAATGAGCAGTTCTTC | NA | TRBD2 | TRBJ2-1 | TRBV18
CASSYRDYNEQFF | TGTGCCAGCAGTTACAGGGACTACAATGAGCAGTTCTTC | NA | NA | TRBJ2-1 | TRBV27
CATRTGLHSTDTQYF | TGTGCCACCAGAACAGGCCTCCATAGCACAGATACGCAGTATTTT | NA | NA | TRBJ2-3 | TRBV15
CATHGPGGGRYEQYF | TGTGCCACCCACGGACCGGGTGGAGGACGATACGAGCAGTACTTC | once | NA | TRBJ2-7 | TRBV28
CASSERTSGSKVYEQYF | TGTGCCAGCAGTGAGAGAACTAGCGGGAGTAAGGTCTACGAGCAGTACTTC | NA | TRBD2 | TRBJ2-7 | TRBV2
CASRGTSGRAARETQYF | TGTGCCAGCAGGGGTACTAGCGGGAGGGCCGCCCGGGAGACCCAGTACTTC | once | TRBD2 | TRBJ2-5 | TRBV28
CASSQEGTSYNEQFF | TGCGCCAGCAGCCAAGAAGGGACTTCCTACAATGAGCAGTTCTTC | NA | NA | TRBJ2-1 | TRBV4-1
CAISDQDGSSYEQYF | TGTGCCATCAGTGACCAGGACGGATCCTCCTACGAGCAGTACTTC | NA | NA | TRBJ2-7 | TRBV10-3
CASSYDRYEQYF | TGTGCCAGCAGTTACGACAGATACGAGCAGTACTTC | NA | NA | TRBJ2-7 | TRBV6-5
CASSLSGTASYEQYF | TGTGCCAGCAGCTTGAGTGGGACAGCCTCCTACGAGCAGTACTTC | NA | TRBD1 | TRBJ2-7 | TRBV5-4
CASSFRPGSLNTIYF | TGTGCCAGCAGTTTTAGGCCAGGGAGTCTGAACACCATATATTTT | NA | NA | TRBJ1-3 | TRBV27